This T cell receptor (beta chain) emerged from a study of Graves' ophthalmopathy and Graves' hyperthyroidism. Across the study: Before any treatment was given, at initial diagnosis, peripheral blood was collected.

This clonotype was counted at least ten times. The antigen is undetermined. CDR1 is SGHAT and CDR2 is FQNNGV in the germline V gene. The CDR3 extends over 14 amino acids. The ends were cut back, 0 bases at V and 3 bases at J, with 9 bases in the middle. Study results and limitations: Detected in blood as well were most expanded thyroid clonotypes with frequency above 0.001.

Patients with other autoimmune diseases, uncontrolled infections, pregnancy or lactation were excluded. The PBMCs were taken from about 10 ml of fresh peripheral blood. TCR beta CDR3 regions were amplified from RNA transcripts. Amplification began with first-round RT-PCR using HTBI primers, then second-round multiplex PCR was performed. Each CDR3 protein is one row after TCRdb ran MiXCR on the multiplex PCR reads. The sample has some 410,000 distinct CDR3 sequences; under 25% are singletons. This TCR derives from a woman younger than 30 with stable Graves' hyperthyroidism. This chain joins TRBV11-2 and TRBJ2-7; D not resolved. Sequenced sample: peripheral blood. The CDR3 protein is CASSLEVGFYEQYF. The CDR3 bases are TGTGCCAGCAGCTTAGAAGTGGGGTTCTACGAGCAGTACTTC. Looking up the rest from reference TRBV11-2 and TRBJ2-7 gives the full variable domain: EAGVAQSPRYKIIEKRQSVAFWCNPISGHATLYWYQQILGQGPKLLIQFQNNGVVDDSQLPKDRFSAERLKGVDSTLKIQPAKLEDSAVYLCASSLEVGFYEQYFGPGTRLTVT.